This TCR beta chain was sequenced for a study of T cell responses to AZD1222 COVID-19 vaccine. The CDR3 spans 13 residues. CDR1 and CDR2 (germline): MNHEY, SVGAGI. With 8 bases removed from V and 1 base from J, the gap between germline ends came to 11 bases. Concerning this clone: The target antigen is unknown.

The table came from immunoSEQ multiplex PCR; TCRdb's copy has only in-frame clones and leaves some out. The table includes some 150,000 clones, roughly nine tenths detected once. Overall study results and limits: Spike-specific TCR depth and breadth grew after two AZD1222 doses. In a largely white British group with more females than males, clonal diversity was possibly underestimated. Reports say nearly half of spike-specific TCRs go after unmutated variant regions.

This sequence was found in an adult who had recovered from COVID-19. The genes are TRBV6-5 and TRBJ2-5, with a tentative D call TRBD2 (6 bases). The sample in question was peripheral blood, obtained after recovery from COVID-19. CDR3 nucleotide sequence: TGTGCCAGCTGGGGGACTGGCCAAGAGACCCAGTACTTC. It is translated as CASWGTGQETQYF.